This T cell receptor beta chain was recovered during a study of blood T cell repertoires in COVID-19 (dated by TCRdb to about 2020). Concerning the study at large: Collaborator samples came from the United States, Italy and Spain and covered acute and convalescent phases of COVID-19. The prospective study material was composed of cDNA or gDNA derived from T cells, B-cell-depleted T cells, or PBMCs. Subjects who had been exposed to COVID-19, were actively infected with it, or had recovered from it provided the deeply sampled blood TCRbeta repertoires that made up the dataset. The repertoires were released in a freely available public database meant as a resource for research on the immune response to SARS-CoV-2. Samples were obtained from the ongoing ImmuneRACE study (first 160 participants) and from 1,254 subjects provided by 6 global collaborators. Sample metadata almost always included a de-identified subject ID, COVID-19 status, age in years and sex. HLA class I and class II types, where available, came from metadata supplied by the sample provider rather than from assay-based typing. General findings and caveats noted by the study authors: The amount of clinical and demographic metadata varied by source and participant and was provided uncurated.

As for this clone: Its antigen is unknown. Base quality data are lacking; no much larger clone is found one base away.

Trimming costs V 2 bases and J 7 bases, and their ends lie 15 bases apart. The CDR3 numbers 14 residues from cysteine through phenylalanine. This entry keeps only the CDR3 DNA: 42 bases, framed from base 1. The CDR1 and CDR2 encoded by the germline V gene (reference sequence) are LGHDT and YNNKEL. Collaborating institutions collected whole blood in K2EDTA tubes following their own protocols. For TCRbeta analysis, collaborators shipped samples as frozen whole blood, isolated PBMCs, or DNA extracted from either of those sample types. TCRbeta CDR3 regions were amplified from genomic DNA using the immunoSEQ Assay, a bias-controlled multiplex PCR. The paper's data handling went like this. Within the assay, amplification of reference gene primers was used to estimate how many nucleated cells each sample contained. Sequence reads were collapsed and filtered to measure the absolute abundance of every unique TCRbeta CDR3 rearrangement. Productive Simpson clonality was computed per sample as the square root of Simpson's diversity index over productive rearrangements. Drawn from immuneACCESS, this table holds only the in-frame rearrangements with V and J called that TCRdb kept. Clones are partly lost; checked studies trace under half to an unresolved V gene and leave the rest unexplained. V, J and clone size are those of that table, while D and trimming were read from the DNA. The sample has around 190,000 clones on record, under 90% of them singletons. The top ten clonotypes cover around 6.9% of the sample.

The receptor chain draws on TRBV3-1 (or the pseudogene TRBV3-2) and TRBJ2-7; possibly the D gene is TRBD2, per 6 matching bases. The TCR comes from a man aged 60 to 75 with acute or convalescent COVID-19. Sequenced material: peripheral blood. The CDR3 is CASSQTPGVPEQYF. The DNA is as follows: TGTGCCAGCAGCCAAACGCCGGGGGTGCCTGAGCAGTACTTC.